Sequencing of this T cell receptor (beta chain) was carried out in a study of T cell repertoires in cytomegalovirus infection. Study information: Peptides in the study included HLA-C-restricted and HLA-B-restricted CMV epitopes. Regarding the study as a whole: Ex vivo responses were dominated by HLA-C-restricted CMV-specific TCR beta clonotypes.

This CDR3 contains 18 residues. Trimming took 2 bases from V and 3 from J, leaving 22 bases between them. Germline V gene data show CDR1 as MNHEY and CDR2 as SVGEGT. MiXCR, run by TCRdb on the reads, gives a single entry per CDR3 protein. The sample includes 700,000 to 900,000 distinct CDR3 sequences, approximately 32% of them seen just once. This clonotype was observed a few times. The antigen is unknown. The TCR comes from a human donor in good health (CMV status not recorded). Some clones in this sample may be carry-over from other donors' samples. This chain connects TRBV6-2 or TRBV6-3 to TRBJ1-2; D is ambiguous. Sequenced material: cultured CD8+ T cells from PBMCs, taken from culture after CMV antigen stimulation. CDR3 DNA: TGTGCCAGCAGTTACCGGGCTCCCCCGGACTCACCAGACTATGGCTACACCTTC. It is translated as CASSYRAPPDSPDYGYTF.